These T cell receptor beta chains were read from a single sample in a study of a mutant IDH1 vaccine in newly diagnosed glioma. Here immunoSEQ multiplex PCR was the method, and the copy in TCRdb shows in-frame clones only, minus some. The repertoire holds roughly 69,000 clones, with around 87% as singletons. No antigen is known for these receptors. The material was PBMCs, obtained from a glioma patient whose treatment included an IDH1 peptide vaccine. These receptors all stem from a man aged 30 to 39 with glioma. The CDR3 runs from the conserved cysteine through the conserved F or W. Fields, in order: clone size, V gene, J gene, D gene, CDR3 DNA, CDR3 protein. D genes are given only for firm matches. Size tells how often a clone was seen (once, few, many) or the class of an expanded clone, and some rows leave it out.

once	TRBV28	TRBJ2-4	NA	TGTGCCAGCAGTTTATTCGACAGGGCCAAAAACATTCAGTACTTC	CASSLFDRAKNIQYF
NA	TRBV30	TRBJ2-2	TRBD1	TGTGCCTGGAGTGGGTTCAGGGGGATGAACACCGGGGAGCTGTTTTTT	CAWSGFRGMNTGELFF
NA	TRBV13	TRBJ2-1	NA	TGTGCCAGCAGCTCTGGACACCGATCCTACAATGAGCAGTTCTTC	CASSSGHRSYNEQFF
NA	TRBV7-2	TRBJ2-1	NA	TGTGCCAGCAGCTCCTCTCCCCTGAGTTGGGAAGGTGAGCAGTTCTTC	CASSSSPLSWEGEQFF
NA	TRBV19	TRBJ2-5	TRBD2	TGTGCCACCAGACTAGCGGGAGGGACTCAAGAGACCCAGTACTTC	CATRLAGGTQETQYF
NA	TRBV29-1	TRBJ2-6	NA	TGCAGCGTTGAAGAGGTGTCTGGGGCCAACGTCCTGACTTTC	CSVEEVSGANVLTF
NA	TRBV30	TRBJ1-1	NA	TGTGCCTGGGGGGATGCAAACACTGAAGCTTTCTTT	CAWGDANTEAFF
NA	TRBV5-6	TRBJ1-1	NA	TGTGCCAGCAGCTTGGGGAGGAACACTGAAGCTTTCTTT	CASSLGRNTEAFF
NA	TRBV30	TRBJ1-6	TRBD1	TGTGCCTGGAGTCTACGACAGGGGCATAATTCACCCCTCCACTTT	CAWSLRQGHNSPLHF
NA	TRBV7-9	TRBJ1-4	NA	TGTGCCAGCTCAGGGGATCATAATGAAAAACTGTTTTTT	CASSGDHNEKLFF
NA	TRBV15	TRBJ2-3	TRBD2	TGTGCCACCAGCAGAGAGGCGGGGGGGCGCACAGATACGCAGTATTTT	CATSREAGGRTDTQYF
NA	TRBV4-1	TRBJ2-7	TRBD1	TGCGCCAGCAGCAGGACAGGGGGAAACTACGAGCAGTACTTC	CASSRTGGNYEQYF
NA	TRBV13	TRBJ2-7	TRBD1	TGTGCCAGCAGCTTGGGCCCCGGACAGGGGTCCTACGAGCAGTACTTC	CASSLGPGQGSYEQYF
NA	TRBV29-1	TRBJ2-3	NA	TGCAGCGTTGTGCCTGTCGGACAGACCACAGATACGCAGTATTTT	CSVVPVGQTTDTQYF
NA	TRBV27	TRBJ2-7	NA	TGTGCCAGCAGTTGGGGACACGAGCAGTACTTC	CASSWGHEQYF
few	TRBV2	TRBJ1-1	NA	TGTGCCAGCAAGTTAGCGGGGATTGCTGAAGCTTTCTTT	CASKLAGIAEAFF
NA	TRBV7-9	TRBJ1-1	NA	TGTGCCAGCAGCTTAGAGTTTGGGACTGAAGCTTTCTTT	CASSLEFGTEAFF
NA	TRBV5-1	TRBJ2-5	NA	TGCGCCAGCAGCTTGACTAGGCAAGGAGAGACCCAGTACTTC	CASSLTRQGETQYF
NA	TRBV4-1	TRBJ1-2	NA	TGCGCCAGCAGCCCGATAGGACAGATTCTATATGGCTACACCTTC	CASSPIGQILYGYTF
NA	TRBV4-2	TRBJ2-7	NA	TGTGCCAGCAGCTCGCCAGGGAATATATACGAGCAGTACTTC	CASSSPGNIYEQYF
NA	TRBV18	TRBJ1-5	TRBD1	TGTGCCAGCTCACCGGGACAGGCGATTCAGCCCCAGCATTTT	CASSPGQAIQPQHF
NA	TRBV7-9	TRBJ1-2	NA	TGTGCCAGCAGCTTAGCGTCCCTCATAGGCTACACCTTC	CASSLASLIGYTF